The 15 T cell receptor beta chains given below trace back to one sample, sequenced in a study of T cell clonality in common variable immunodeficiency. Produced via immunoSEQ multiplex PCR; TCRdb's table is partial and in-frame only. Found here are some 39,000 clones, no singletons; the ten largest cover approximately 1.3%. The sequenced sample was peripheral blood mononuclear cells. The receptors shown here come from a person aged 18 to 70 in good health.

This clone was seen many times. The CDR3 is cut off 3 residues early in the read; its end comes from the germline J gene. V gene TRBV7-2 combines with J gene TRBJ2-6, with 7 nucleotides matching TRBD2. This CDR3 is built from 15 residues. V gave up 3 bases and J gave up 9 bases; unmatched junction bases: 8. CDR1 and CDR2 from the germline V gene are SGHTA and FQGNSA. CDR3 in amino acids: CASSFSGGFGNVLTF. The CDR3 bases that were read are TGTGCCAGCAGCTTCTCGGGGGGTTTCGGCAACGTC.

This clone came up a few times. The read stops 3 residues short of the end of the CDR3; the missing end is completed from the germline J gene. V and J are TRBV19 and TRBJ1-2; 8 nucleotides agree with TRBD1. CDR1 and CDR2 (germline): LNHDA, SQIVND (reference sequence). The CDR3 length is 15 residues. The CDR3 DNA, read in part, is TGTGCCAGTAGTATAAGTGGCAGGGGGCACTACGAC. Translated, it gives CASSISGRGHYD. From start to end, the CDR3 is CASSISGRGHYDYTF. Looking up the rest from reference TRBV19 and TRBJ1-2 gives the full variable domain: DGGITQSPKYLFRKEGQNVTLSCEQNLNHDAMYWYRQDPGQGLRLIYYSQIVNDFQKGDIAEGYSVSREKKESFPLTVTSAQKNPTAFYLCASSISGRGHYDYTFGSGTRLTVV.

This clone was seen repeatedly, ten times or more. The CDR3 extends 3 residues past the end of the read, so its final part is completed from the germline J gene. The chain links TRBV5-1 to TRBJ1-3; 11 nucleotides match TRBD1. The V segment lost 3 bases and the J segment 0 bases; nucleotides outside the gene matches: 2. Germline assignment: CDR1 SGHRS and CDR2 YFSETQ. This CDR3 is built from 16 residues. CDR3 DNA, as far as it was read: TGCGCCAGCAGCTGGACAGGGGGCGCCTCTGGAAACACC. Translated, it gives CASSWTGGASGNT. From start to end, the CDR3 is CASSWTGGASGNTIYF. Full variable domain (rest looked up from reference TRBV5-1 and TRBJ1-3): KAGVTQTPRYLIKTRGQQVTLSCSPISGHRSVSWYQQTPGQGLQFLFEYFSETQRNKGNFPGRFSGRQFSNSRSEMNVSTLELGDSALYLCASSWTGGASGNTIYFGEGSWLTVV.

Ten or more counts support this clone. The sequenced fragment ends 3 residues before the CDR3 boundary, so the rest is inferred from the germline J gene. The gene calls are TRBV6-2 or TRBV6-3 and TRBJ2-1; 9 bases are shared with TRBD2. Germline loops: CDR1 MNHEY, CDR2 SVGEGT. This CDR3 contains 15 residues. V lost 4 bases and J lost 0; bases outside the gene matches: 1. CDR3 bases read: TGTGCCAGCAGTTTGACTAGCGGCTCCTACAATGAG. It encodes CASSLTSGSYNE. The entire CDR3 protein is CASSLTSGSYNEQFF.

This clone was observed at least ten times. The CDR3 goes on 3 residues after the read ends, and that part is filled in from the germline J gene. The V and J genes are TRBV5-1 and TRBJ2-1, with a weak D call TRBD1 (5 bases). The V and J ends lost 1 base and 5 bases respectively, with 19 bases between them. The germline V gene encodes CDR1 SGHRS and CDR2 YFSETQ. The CDR3 loop spans 17 amino acids. The part of the CDR3 DNA that was read is TGCGCCAGCAGCTTGAGTTCTGCAGGGAAGATCCACAATGAG. Protein: CASSLSSAGKIHNE. The whole CDR3 sequence is CASSLSSAGKIHNEQFF.

This clone was observed many times. The read terminates 3 residues before the CDR3 end, so the remaining end is supplied by the germline J gene. The chain recombines TRBV6-1 with TRBJ2-7, with TRBD1 as a possible D gene (5 bases). V gave up 4 bases and J gave up 2 bases, with 15 bases separating them. Germline CDR1 reads MNHNS; CDR2 reads SASEGT. The CDR3 has 15 amino acids. The CDR3 loop reads CASSGSRQGTYEQYF. The sequenced part of the CDR3 DNA is TGTGCCAGCAGTGGTAGTCGGCAGGGAACCTACGAG.

This clone turned up a few times. With the read ending 3 residues before the CDR3 end, the germline J gene is used to fill in that end. The chain recombines TRBV6-1 with TRBJ1-2; possibly TRBD1 for D (6 bases). Germline V lookup: CDR1 MNHNS, CDR2 SASEGT. The CDR3 totals 17 residues. CDR3: CASSEMVFAGGGDDYTF. CDR3 DNA (partial): TGTGCCAGCAGTGAAATGGTGTTTGCGGGAGGGGGGGATGAC.

At least ten counts were recorded for this clone. CDR3: CSATLGTSGLSTDTQYF. The DNA read from the CDR3 is TGCAGTGCTACGCTCGGGACTAGCGGGCTTAGCACAGATACG. This chain joins TRBV20-1 and TRBJ2-3, with TRBD2 identical over 12 bases. The read ends 3 residues early relative to the CDR3; the germline J gene fills the gap. The V gene end was trimmed by 4 bases and the J gene end by 0 bases; junction bases not matched to a gene: 8. The length of the CDR3 is 17 residues. Germline V CDR1 and CDR2: DFQATT, SNEGSKA (reference sequence).

This clone has at least ten counts. Coverage ceases 3 residues before the CDR3 finishes, and the germline J gene fills in the end. This sequence joins TRBV19 and TRBJ2-3, with D maybe TRBD2 (5 bases). The CDR3 spans 15 residues. The V end lost 7 bases, the J end lost 2 bases, and 16 bases lay between the germline ends. Germline V lookup: CDR1 LNHDA, CDR2 SQIVND (reference sequence). Incomplete CDR3 DNA: TGTGCCAGTACGGAGGCAGGATCTTACACAGATACG. Translation gives CASTEAGSYTDT. The whole CDR3 protein reads CASTEAGSYTDTQYF.

This clone was counted ten times or more. The read is 3 residues too short to cover the CDR3 end, so that end is filled in from the germline J gene. The V gene is TRBV12-3 or TRBV12-4, the J gene TRBJ2-3, with 9 bases matching TRBD2. V dropped 5 bases and J dropped 0; count of bases not matched to a gene: 6. This CDR3 spans 16 amino acids. CDR3 protein: CASSLPTSGSTDTQYF. The part of the CDR3 DNA that was read is TGTGCCAGCAGTCTACCGACTAGCGGAAGCACAGATACG.

This clone was counted ten times or more. The read finishes 3 residues shy of the CDR3 end, and the germline J gene is used to complete it. The genes are TRBV10-3 and TRBJ2-3; TRBD2 matches 8 bases. V was pared by 0 bases and J by 2 bases, with 4 bases of the junction left unmatched. Germline V CDR1 and CDR2: ENHRY, SYGVKD. The CDR3 has 16 amino acids. The CDR3: CAISESRGGPTDTQYF. CDR3 DNA, as far as it was read: TGTGCCATCAGTGAGTCCCGGGGGGGCCCCACAGATACG.

This clone was seen ten or more times. Read data end 3 residues before the CDR3 end; the end is taken from the germline J gene. The chain carries TRBV4-2 and TRBJ2-3, with TRBD1 identical over 7 bases. The V segment lost 0 bases and the J segment 6 bases; nucleotides outside the gene matches: 12. Germline-derived CDR1 and CDR2 are LGHNA and YNFKEQ. The CDR3 consists of 17 residues. The CDR3 reads CASSQETGTVGSDTQYF. Incomplete CDR3 DNA: TGTGCCAGCAGCCAAGAAACCGGGACAGTGGGATCGGATACG.

This clone was seen more than once but under ten times. The read gets to within 3 residues of the CDR3 end, and the germline J gene fills in the rest. The chain links TRBV7-9 to TRBJ2-1; 7 nucleotides line up with TRBD2. The ends lost 2 bases at V and 2 bases at J; junction bases unmatched: 3. The CDR3 has 15 amino acids. Germline CDR1 and CDR2: SEHNR and FQNEAQ (reference sequence). CDR3 sequence reads: CASSLLLATYNEQFF. The DNA read from the CDR3 is TGTGCCAGCAGCTTACTACTAGCGACCTACAATGAG.

This clone was counted ten times or more. The read comes to an end 3 residues before the CDR3 does, leaving the germline J gene to fill in the end. This rearrangement joins TRBV7-2 to TRBJ2-3; 7 positions match TRBD2. Germline assignment: CDR1 SGHTA and CDR2 FQGNSA. The V gene end was trimmed by 5 bases and the J gene end by 4 bases; junction bases not matched to a gene: 6. This CDR3 has 14 residues. Partial CDR3 DNA: TGTGCCAGCAGCCCCGGACTAGTGGCAGATACG. Translation: CASSPGLVADT. The full CDR3 protein reads CASSPGLVADTQYF.

This clone was counted many times. The CDR3 end is not reached by the read, which stops 3 residues before it; the germline J gene fills it in. V is TRBV4-2 and J is TRBJ1-4; D possibly corresponds to TRBD1 (5 bases). The CDR3 extends over 15 amino acids. With 4 bases removed from V and 7 bases from J, the gap between germline ends came to 16 bases. Per germline, CDR1 LGHNA and CDR2 YNFKEQ. CDR3 bases read: TGTGCCAGCAGCCGCGAGGGACTAGTTGGTGAAAAA. Amino acids: CASSREGLVGEK. The whole CDR3 protein is CASSREGLVGEKLFF.